This entry lists 27 T cell receptor beta chains sequenced from one sample in a study of T cell changes during pregnancy in multiple sclerosis. Sequencing was performed with immunoSEQ multiplex PCR; in TCRdb, only in-frame clones are kept and a portion is missing. The sample yields tens of thousands of clones, around nine tenths seen once. Sequencing was performed on peripheral blood, taken in the second trimester of pregnancy. These receptors all stem from a female donor with multiple sclerosis, enrolled in a pregnancy study.

V and J are TRBV28 and TRBJ1-2; 10 bases fit TRBD1. Germline V gene data show CDR1 as MDHEN and CDR2 as SYDVKM. The CDR3 spans 14 residues. V lost 3 bases to trimming and J lost 8 bases; unmatched junction nucleotides: 6. The CDR3 reads CASSFIGQGGGYTF. For the CDR3, the DNA is TGTGCCAGCAGTTTCATTGGACAGGGGGGAGGCTACACCTTC.

The rearrangement joins TRBV5-6 to TRBJ2-1, with TRBD2 identical over 7 bases. Germline loops: CDR1 SGHDT, CDR2 YYEEEE. V was clipped by 3 bases and J by 3 bases; unmatched bases: 6. There are 15 residues in the CDR3. The CDR3 sequence is CASSYSSGFYNEQFF. The CDR3 coding sequence is TGTGCCAGCAGCTATTCTAGCGGTTTCTACAATGAGCAGTTCTTC.

The chain couples TRBV28 to TRBJ2-2; 8 nucleotides match TRBD2. J gave up 6 bases and V 2 bases, and 11 bases lay outside the gene matches. The CDR3 is 17 amino acids. The germline CDR1 and CDR2 sequences are MDHEN and SYDVKM. For the CDR3, the DNA is TGTGCCAGCAGTTTAGGACCCCGGGAGGGCCGGGCCGGGGAGCTGTTTTTT. Encoded protein: CASSLGPREGRAGELFF.

This chain links TRBV10-3 with TRBJ2-7, with D perhaps matching TRBD1 (5 bases). The CDR3 has 13 amino acids. From germline, CDR1 is ENHRY and CDR2 SYGVKD. The V and J ends lost 4 bases and 2 bases respectively, with 9 bases between them. The CDR3 bases are TGTGCCATCAGTGGGACACCTCCCTACGAGCAGTACTTC. It codes for CAISGTPPYEQYF.

This clone is a singleton in its sample. This rearrangement joins TRBV25-1 to TRBJ2-5, with TRBD1 identical over 7 bases. The length of the CDR3 is 16 residues. The germline CDR1 and CDR2 sequences are MGHDK and SYGVNS. Trimming at V came to 4 bases and at J to 4 bases, leaving 12 bases not matched to a gene. The DNA for the CDR3 is TGTGCCAGCAGTGGGGGATTGACAGGGTTCGGAGAGACCCAGTACTTC. It yields the protein CASSGGLTGFGETQYF.

V and J are TRBV7-2 and TRBJ2-3, with TRBD2 identical over 11 bases. Trimming took 5 bases from V and 2 from J; bases not matched to a gene: 6. The CDR3 runs 16 residues. From germline, CDR1 is SGHTA and CDR2 FQGNSA. The CDR3 DNA is TGTGCCAGCAGCACCCTAGCGGGGGGTCCCACAGATACGCAGTATTTT. Protein product: CASSTLAGGPTDTQYF. The full variable domain, with the rest looked up from reference TRBV7-2 and TRBJ2-3, is GAGVSQSPSNKVTEKGKDVELRCDPISGHTALYWYRQSLGQGLEFLIYFQGNSAPDKSGLPSDRFSAERTGGSVSTLTIQRTQQEDSAVYLCASSTLAGGPTDTQYFGPGTRLTVL.

The chain carries TRBV18 and TRBJ1-1, with 7 bases that match TRBD1. V shed 5 bases and J 1 base; nucleotides not matched to a gene: 7. This CDR3 spans 15 amino acids. Germline CDR1 reads KGHSH; CDR2 reads LQKENI. CDR3 coding DNA: TGTGCCAGCTCAATCAACTGGGACAGGAACACTGAAGCTTTCTTT. Translation: CASSINWDRNTEAFF.

V is TRBV2 and J is TRBJ1-5, with TRBD1 as a possible D gene (6 bases). CDR3 length equals 18 residues. CDR1 is SNHLY, CDR2 FYNNEI, per germline. Trimming took off 5 bases at V and 0 bases at J, with 20 bases between the two ends. CDR3 sequence (DNA): TGTGCCAGCAGTAATAGACAGGAGGCGAGCTATAGCAATCAGCCCCAGCATTTT. Protein sequence: CASSNRQEASYSNQPQHF.

This clone appeared a single time. The chain joins TRBV7-2 to TRBJ1-5; possible D gene TRBD1, 5 bases. The CDR3 is 14 residues long. Looked up from germline, CDR1 is SGHTA and CDR2 is FQGNSA. Trimming removed 6 bases at V and 5 bases at J, with 14 bases between. The CDR3 region is CASSPNAGDQPQHF. CDR3 DNA: TGTGCCAGCAGTCCCAACGCGGGGGATCAGCCCCAGCATTTT.

The chain recombines TRBV28 with TRBJ2-7; the D gene is possibly TRBD2 (7 bases). Germline values: CDR1 MDHEN, CDR2 SYDVKM. This CDR3 has 12 amino acids. Trimming pared 5 bases from V and 7 bases from J, leaving 12 bases between. The CDR3: CASSPGGREQYF. DNA for the CDR3: TGTGCCAGCAGTCCCGGGGGGCGAGAGCAGTACTTC.

This chain links TRBV18 with TRBJ1-2, with 9 bases lining up with TRBD1. The germline gives CDR1 KGHSH, CDR2 LQKENI. V lost 2 bases to trimming and J lost 7 bases; unmatched junction nucleotides: 11. The CDR3 runs to 16 residues. CDR3 sequence: CASSPLPGQGSLGYTF. The CDR3 region has the DNA TGTGCCAGCTCACCATTGCCGGGACAGGGTTCGCTTGGCTACACCTTC.

The CDR3 is CASSAETGGNSPLHF. CDR3 DNA sequence: TGTGCCAGCAGTGCAGAGACAGGGGGTAATTCACCCCTCCACTTT. V usage is TRBV6-1 and J usage is TRBJ1-6, with 9 nucleotides matching TRBD1. CDR1 is MNHNS and CDR2 is SASEGT in the germline V gene. This CDR3 is 15 amino acids long. V lost 4 bases, J lost 6 bases, and 4 bases stayed unmatched.

The V call is TRBV19, the J call TRBJ1-1; no clear D. The CDR3 totals 13 residues. V was trimmed by 0 bases and J by 7 bases, leaving 9 bases between them. Germline values: CDR1 LNHDA, CDR2 SQIVND (reference sequence). CDR3 nucleotide sequence: TGTGCCAGTAGTATAGAAGAGGGTTTTGAAGCTTTCTTT. Its protein product is CASSIEEGFEAFF.

The rearrangement uses TRBV9 and TRBJ1-6, with D possibly being TRBD1 (6 bases). This CDR3 region has 12 residues. V dropped 5 bases and J dropped 13 bases, with 13 bases sitting between them. CDR1 and CDR2 (germline): SGDLS, YYNGEE. CDR3 protein: CASSTGFKPLHF. The CDR3 DNA is TGTGCCAGCAGTACAGGGTTCAAGCCCCTCCACTTT.

This rearrangement joins TRBV7-9 to TRBJ1-5; D ambiguous. The CDR3 has 14 residues. V gave up 5 bases and J gave up 0 bases, with 8 bases separating them. CDR1 and CDR2 (germline): SEHNR, FQNEAQ (reference sequence). CDR3 amino acids: CASSPGDSNQPQHF. The CDR3 DNA follows: TGTGCCAGCAGCCCGGGAGATAGCAATCAGCCCCAGCATTTT.

The chain has TRBV30 and TRBJ1-1, with D unclear. The length of the CDR3 is 13 residues. The germline gives CDR1 GTSNPN, CDR2 SVGIG (reference sequence). Between the trimmed V and J ends, which lost 1 base and 5 bases, there was a span of 11 bases. The CDR3 loop is CAWSGRLLTEAFF. CDR3 coding DNA: TGTGCCTGGAGTGGCAGGCTGTTAACTGAAGCTTTCTTT.

V is TRBV5-1 and J is TRBJ2-2; D might be TRBD1 (6 bases). The CDR3 extends over 14 amino acids. V was shortened by 0 bases and J by 6 bases, with 9 bases between the two germline ends. Germline V CDR1 and CDR2: SGHRS, YFSETQ. CDR3 protein: CASSLDPGAGELFF. The CDR3 nucleotides are TGCGCCAGCAGCTTGGACCCAGGGGCCGGGGAGCTGTTTTTT.

The chain couples TRBV27 to TRBJ1-4, with TRBD1 as a possible D gene (6 bases). The germline V gene encodes CDR1 MNHEY and CDR2 SMNVEV (reference sequence). V was trimmed by 5 bases and J by 6 bases, leaving 40 bases between them. This CDR3 comprises 23 residues. CDR3 nucleotides: TGTGCCAGCAGTCCAGAATCGGGGGGGGCGGGCAGCGAACGAAAAAAAGGGGATGAAAAACTGTTTTTT. Translated, it gives CASSPESGGAGSERKKGDEKLFF.

The chain carries TRBV27 and TRBJ1-5; TRBD1 might be the D (5 bases). V was trimmed by 3 bases and J by 7 bases, leaving 7 bases between them. Germline V gene lookup returns CDR1 MNHEY and CDR2 SMNVEV (reference sequence). CDR3 size: 12 residues. Here the CDR3 DNA reads TGTGCCAGCAGTTTCCAGGGCCAGCCCCAGCATTTT. Translating it yields CASSFQGQPQHF.

This sequence joins TRBV5-1 and TRBJ1-1; D is perhaps TRBD1 (5 bases). Per germline, CDR1 SGHRS and CDR2 YFSETQ. Trimming pared 0 bases from V and 2 bases from J, leaving 11 bases between. CDR3 length equals 15 residues. The CDR3 DNA follows: TGCGCCAGCAGCTTGGCAGGGCAGTTAAACACTGAAGCTTTCTTT. It specifies CASSLAGQLNTEAFF.

In regard to this clone: Different DNA sequences within this sample yield the same CDR3. The chain links TRBV4-1 to TRBJ1-5; no reliable D call. CDR1 is MGHRA, CDR2 YSYEKL, per germline. V lost 0 bases, J lost 1 base, and 7 bases lay in between. CDR3 length equals 15 residues. The DNA of the CDR3 is TGCGCCAGCAGCCAAGAGCCGGGGAGCAATCAGCCCCAGCATTTT. Translation: CASSQEPGSNQPQHF.

The J gene is TRBJ2-2, the V gene TRBV5-5; D may be TRBD2 (7 bases). Germline V lookup: CDR1 SGHKS, CDR2 YYEKEE (reference sequence). Trimming pared 3 bases from V and 0 bases from J, leaving 12 bases between. CDR3 length equals 16 residues. CDR3 in DNA: TGTGCCAGCAGCTCTTGGGGGGGGCCGAACACCGGGGAGCTGTTTTTT. It encodes CASSSWGGPNTGELFF. Using reference TRBV5-5 and TRBJ2-2 for the parts outside the CDR3, the full variable domain is DAGVTQSPTHLIKTRGQQVTLRCSPISGHKSVSWYQQVLGQGPQFIFQYYEKEERGRGNFPDRFSARQFPNYSSELNVNALLLGDSALYLCASSSWGGPNTGELFFGEGSRLTVL.

The genes are TRBV6-1 and TRBJ1-6, with 9 bases that match TRBD1. This CDR3 is 14 amino acids long. Germline values: CDR1 MNHNS, CDR2 SASEGT. This chain's CDR3 is CAGGTGRDNSPLHF. DNA for the CDR3: TGTGCTGGGGGGACAGGGCGGGATAATTCACCCCTCCACTTT.

The chain joins TRBV6-1 to TRBJ2-3; TRBD2 aligns across 9 bases. Germline CDR1 MNHNS, CDR2 SASEGT. V gave up 7 bases and J gave up 2 bases; unmatched junction bases: 7. The CDR3 has 15 amino acids. CDR3 amino acids: CASIMLAGNTDTQYF. The CDR3 region has the DNA TGTGCCAGCATCATGCTAGCGGGAAACACAGATACGCAGTATTTT.

The chain employs TRBV5-8 and TRBJ1-5; 12 positions agree with TRBD1. The germline V gene has CDR1 SGHTS and CDR2 YDEGEE. The V gene end was trimmed by 3 bases and the J gene end by 9 bases; junction bases not matched to a gene: 10. This CDR3 contains 16 residues. The CDR3 region is CASSSGQGALEPPQHF. The CDR3 DNA reads as TGTGCCAGCAGCTCGGGACAGGGGGCATTAGAGCCGCCCCAGCATTTT.

The V gene is TRBV5-1, the J gene TRBJ2-3; 8 nucleotides align to TRBD2. The J segment lost 6 bases and the V segment lost 1 base, leaving 10 bases of the junction unmatched. CDR3 length: 16 residues. Germline lookup yields CDR1 SGHRS and CDR2 YFSETQ. The CDR3: CASSLPGRGGADTQYF. In DNA form, the CDR3 reads TGCGCCAGCAGCTTGCCCGGACGGGGGGGCGCGGATACGCAGTATTTT.

The chain has TRBV4-1 and TRBJ1-5; 8 bases are shared with TRBD1. After removal of 0 bases from V and 6 bases from J, the junction contained 7 bases not matched to a gene. The length of the CDR3 is 16 residues. Germline V gene lookup returns CDR1 MGHRA and CDR2 YSYEKL. The CDR3 sequence is CASSQDQSGGTQPQHF. DNA for the CDR3: TGCGCCAGCAGCCAAGACCAGTCAGGGGGCACTCAGCCCCAGCATTTT.